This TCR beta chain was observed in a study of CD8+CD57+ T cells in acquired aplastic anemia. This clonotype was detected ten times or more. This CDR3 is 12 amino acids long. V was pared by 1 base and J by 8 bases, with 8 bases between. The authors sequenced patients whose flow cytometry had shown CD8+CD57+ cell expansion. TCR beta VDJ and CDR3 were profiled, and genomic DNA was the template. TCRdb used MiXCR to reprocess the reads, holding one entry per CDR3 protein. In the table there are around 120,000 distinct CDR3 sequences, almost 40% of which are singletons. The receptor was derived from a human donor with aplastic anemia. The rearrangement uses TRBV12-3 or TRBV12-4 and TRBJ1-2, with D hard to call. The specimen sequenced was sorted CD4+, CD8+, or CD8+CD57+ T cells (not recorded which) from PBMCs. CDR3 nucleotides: TGTGCCAGCAGTTTAGGCCTAGTGGGCTACACCTTC. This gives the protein CASSLGLVGYTF.